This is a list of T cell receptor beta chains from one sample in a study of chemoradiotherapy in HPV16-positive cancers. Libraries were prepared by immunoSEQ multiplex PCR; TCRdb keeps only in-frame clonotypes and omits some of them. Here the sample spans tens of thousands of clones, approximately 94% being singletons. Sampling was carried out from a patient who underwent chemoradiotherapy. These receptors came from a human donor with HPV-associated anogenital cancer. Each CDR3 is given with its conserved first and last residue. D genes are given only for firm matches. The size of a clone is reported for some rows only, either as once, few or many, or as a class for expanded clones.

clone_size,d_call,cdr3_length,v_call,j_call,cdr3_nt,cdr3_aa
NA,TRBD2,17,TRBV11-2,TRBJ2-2,TGTGCCAGCAGCTTAGATCGTGCGGGGGTAAACACCGGGGAGCTGTTTTTT,CASSLDRAGVNTGELFF
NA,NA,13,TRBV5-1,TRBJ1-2,TGCGCCAGCAGCCCCACCAGGGGATCTGGCTACACCTTC,CASSPTRGSGYTF
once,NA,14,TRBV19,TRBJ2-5,TGTGCCAGTAGTATGAGGGGGGCGGGGGAGACCCAGTACTTC,CASSMRGAGETQYF
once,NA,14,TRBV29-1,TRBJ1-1,TGCAGCGTTGAAGCGAGGCTGTCGAACACTGAAGCTTTCTTT,CSVEARLSNTEAFF
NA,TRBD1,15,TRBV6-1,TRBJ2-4,TGTGCCAGCGTAAGCTGGACAGGGGAAAAAAACATTCAGTACTTC,CASVSWTGEKNIQYF
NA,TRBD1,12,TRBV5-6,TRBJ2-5,TGTGCCAGCAGCTTTTATGGGACAGGTTTTTACTTC,CASSFYGTGFYF
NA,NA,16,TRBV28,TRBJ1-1,TGTGCCAGCAAACCCCCAGGGCCCCGGAGAGGAACTGAAGCTTTCTTT,CASKPPGPRRGTEAFF
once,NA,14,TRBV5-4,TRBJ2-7,TGTGCCAGCAGCTCCAGGGACGGGTCCTACGAGCAGTACTTC,CASSSRDGSYEQYF
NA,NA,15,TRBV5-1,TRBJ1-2,TGCGCCAGCCGTACCGGGACGGACTGGATGACGGGCTACACCTTC,CASRTGTDWMTGYTF
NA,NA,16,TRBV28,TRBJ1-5,TGTGCCAGCAGCCAAAGCGGACGGAAGGCGCATCAGCCCCAGCATTTT,CASSQSGRKAHQPQHF
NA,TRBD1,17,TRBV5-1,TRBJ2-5,TGCGCCAGCAGCTTCGTACAGGGGAATTTGTACCAAGAGACCCAGTACTTC,CASSFVQGNLYQETQYF
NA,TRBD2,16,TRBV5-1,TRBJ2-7,TGCGCCAGCAGCTTGGGCCTAGCGGGGCTACCGGGGGAGCAGTACTTC,CASSLGLAGLPGEQYF
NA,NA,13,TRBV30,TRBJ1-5,TGTGCCTGGAGATTACAGGGTAATCAGCCCCAGCATTTT,CAWRLQGNQPQHF
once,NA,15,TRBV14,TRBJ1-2,TGTGCCAGCAGCCAAGTCGTGGGGTCCCTCTATGGCTACACCTTC,CASSQVVGSLYGYTF
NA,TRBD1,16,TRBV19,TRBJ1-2,TGTGCCAGTAGGGTCTCCGGGACAGGGGGCTTCAATGGCTACACCTTC,CASRVSGTGGFNGYTF
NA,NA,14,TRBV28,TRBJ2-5,TGTGCCAGCAGTTTGGGAGACAGGCAAGAGACCCAGTACTTC,CASSLGDRQETQYF
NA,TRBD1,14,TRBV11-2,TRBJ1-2,TGTGCCAGCAGCCTTATTGAGACAGGGGGTGGCTACACCTTC,CASSLIETGGGYTF
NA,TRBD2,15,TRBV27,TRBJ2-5,TGTGCCAGCAGGCGGGGCGGGAGCCACCAAGAGACCCAGTACTTC,CASRRGGSHQETQYF
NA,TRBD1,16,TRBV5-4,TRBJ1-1,TGTGCCAGCAGCTTGGGGACAGGGGCTATGAACACTGAAGCTTTCTTT,CASSLGTGAMNTEAFF
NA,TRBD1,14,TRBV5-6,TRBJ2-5,TGTGCCAGCAGCCTCGGGACAGGGCTAGAGACCCAGTACTTC,CASSLGTGLETQYF
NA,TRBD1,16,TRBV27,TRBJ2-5,TGTGCCAGCAGTTTTTTGGACAGGGAGTGCCAAGAGACCCAGTACTTC,CASSFLDRECQETQYF
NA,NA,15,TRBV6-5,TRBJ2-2,TGTGCCAGCAGTTACTCGTCCAGTAACACCGGGGAGCTGTTTTTT,CASSYSSSNTGELFF
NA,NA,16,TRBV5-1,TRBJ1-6,TGCGCCAGCAGCGCCTTAGGACGGCCGCAAAATTCACCCCTCCACTTT,CASSALGRPQNSPLHF